This T cell receptor (beta chain) was retrieved from a study of shared clonotypes between healthy human individuals (dated by TCRdb to the early 2020s). Notes on the research overall: A few men and a couple of women, aged 18 to 49 years, made up the cohort. Each donor's leukapheresis produced roughly between about 0.9 and 9.5 billion PBMCs. The study deeply sequenced blood TCR repertoires of five healthy adults to estimate repertoire size and the extent of clonotype sharing between individuals. Different laboratories and diverse techniques were used to prepare libraries and sequence TCR repertoires, to increase sequencing depth and limit assay-specific biases. General findings and caveats noted by the study authors: Sampling was restricted to blood, and TCR repertoires in tissue are likely to differ from TCR repertoires in blood. Based on pairwise subsampling, the degree of clonotype sharing among donors was expected to be affected by sequencing depth. Because the study included only a small number of donors, the genetic and exposure-history diversity represented was limited.

TCR CDR3 regions were amplified from genomic DNA by multiplex PCR using the deep immunoSEQ assay. Extracted genomic DNA from each cell subset was distributed evenly across all wells of several immunoSEQ 96-well plates, and each plate was treated as a replicate. For unsorted PBMC, about 0.3 ug genomic DNA, equal to about 29,000 T cell genomes, was loaded into each replicate PCR. Genomic DNA from unsorted PBMC was sequenced over ten immunoSEQ deep assay plates. Purified libraries were quantified with a Qubit 3.0 fluorometer, sized on a Bioanalyzer 2100, and re-quantified with the KAPA Library Quantification kit. Every immunoSEQ 96-well plate was sequenced on a dedicated single-read 150-cycle Illumina NextSeq 550 flow cell. The paper's data handling went like this. Because only junctional sequences without quality scores were contained in the immunoSEQ output, filtering matching that applied to full-length reads could not be performed. To assign V/J genes and CDR3, sequences were annotated against IMGT germline references using PyIR, a Python wrapper for IgBLAST v1.9. Reads were filtered out if the reads had weak V/J assignments (E-value above 1e-6), no CDR3, stop codons, out-of-frame junctions, or ambiguous translated residues. V3J clonotypes were defined by identical inferred V gene, J gene, and CDR3 amino acid sequence. To compute the percentage overlap between repertoires, the number of shared unique clonotypes was divided by the size of the smaller repertoire. RTK rarefaction, the Chao1 estimator, and Recon v2.1 estimates of unobserved clonotypes were used to assess repertoire richness. TCRdb provides this immuneACCESS table in a form limited to in-frame rearrangements. Some clones are lacking; in checked studies, under half of them reflect an unresolved V gene, and why the rest are absent is not known. That table is the source of V, J and clone size, and D and trimming were worked out from the DNA. The sample table contains some 490,000 clones; only one count was recorded for around four fifths of them. The ten largest clones take up more than 10% of the sample.

The donors were healthy, HIV-negative adults who had no recently reported acute infections or vaccinations. Every donor was a Caucasian adult residing in Nashville, Tennessee, USA. For unsorted samples, some 100 million PBMCs were counted, and genomic DNA was extracted using the QIAamp DNA Blood Mini kit. After blood collection by leukapheresis, PBMCs were isolated using Ficoll-Histopaque density gradient centrifugation and then cryopreserved in the vapor phase of liquid nitrogen. V is clipped by 2 bases and J by 4 bases, and the sequence between their germline boundaries is 21 bases long. Reading from cysteine to phenylalanine, the CDR3 counts 17 amino acids. Just CDR3 DNA is preserved here, 51 bases in frame from base 1. The germline V gene supplies CDR1 SGDLS and CDR2 YYNGEE. This clone was detected once. The antigen it recognizes is unknown. Base quality data are lacking; no much larger clone is found one base away.

Sequencing was performed on PBMCs. The sequence joins TRBV9 to TRBJ1-1; the D region possibly corresponds to TRBD1 (6 bases align). The TCR sequence derives from a woman in her 40s in good health. Some clones in this sample may be carry-over from other donors' samples. The CDR3 region: CASSVGIGGMRSTEAFF. The base sequence is TGTGCCAGCAGCGTTGGGATAGGGGGGATGCGAAGCACTGAAGCTTTCTTT.